Listed below are T cell receptor beta chains from one sample, sequenced in a study of T cell responses to AZD1222 COVID-19 vaccine. Sequencing used immunoSEQ multiplex PCR; TCRdb keeps in-frame clones, though not all of them. The sample has about 150,000 clones; 90% are singletons. The sequencing here drew on peripheral blood, taken on day 0 of AZD1222 vaccination. The origin of the receptors is an adult in good health. Both conserved end residues are part of each CDR3. A D gene is named only where the DNA matches it firmly. Clone size is given for some rows only: seen once, a few or many times, or a class if the clone is expanded.

V gene: TRBV6-2/TRBV6-3; J gene: TRBJ2-7; D gene: NA; clone size: NA; CDR3 length: 15; CDR3 DNA: TGTGCCAGCAGTTACTTACGAAGGAGCTCCTACGAGCAGTACTTC; CDR3 protein: CASSYLRRSSYEQYF
V gene: TRBV10-1; J gene: TRBJ1-6; D gene: NA; clone size: NA; CDR3 length: 16; CDR3 DNA: TGCGCCAGCAGTGGGAACGTTAGCTCCTATAATTCACCCCTCCACTTT; CDR3 protein: CASSGNVSSYNSPLHF
V gene: TRBV7-8; J gene: TRBJ2-1; D gene: NA; clone size: NA; CDR3 length: 14; CDR3 DNA: TGTGCCAGCAGCTTAAACGGCGGTTACAATGAGCAGTTCTTC; CDR3 protein: CASSLNGGYNEQFF
V gene: TRBV4-1; J gene: TRBJ1-1; D gene: NA; clone size: NA; CDR3 length: 18; CDR3 DNA: TGCGCCAGCAGCCAAGGAGGATATGGACGCCTGATGAACACTGAAGCTTTCTTT; CDR3 protein: CASSQGGYGRLMNTEAFF
V gene: TRBV5-4; J gene: TRBJ1-2; D gene: NA; clone size: NA; CDR3 length: 14; CDR3 DNA: TGTGCCAGCAGCCGCCGGGACGGAGACTATGGCTACACCTTC; CDR3 protein: CASSRRDGDYGYTF
V gene: TRBV4-2; J gene: TRBJ2-6; D gene: NA; clone size: NA; CDR3 length: 18; CDR3 DNA: TGTGCCAGCAGCCAAGATACCGCCCGACCCTCTGGGGCCAACGTCCTGACTTTC; CDR3 protein: CASSQDTARPSGANVLTF
V gene: TRBV23-1; J gene: TRBJ2-2; D gene: NA; clone size: NA; CDR3 length: 17; CDR3 DNA: TGCGCCAGCAGTCAATCGGGTGGGCTGCCCAACACCGGGGAGCTGTTTTTT; CDR3 protein: CASSQSGGLPNTGELFF
V gene: TRBV28; J gene: TRBJ1-2; D gene: NA; clone size: NA; CDR3 length: 15; CDR3 DNA: TGTGCCAGCAGTACACACAGGGAGACTAGCTATGGCTACACCTTC; CDR3 protein: CASSTHRETSYGYTF
V gene: TRBV12-5; J gene: TRBJ2-7; D gene: NA; clone size: NA; CDR3 length: 17; CDR3 DNA: TGTGCTAGTGCCCAGCCCCGCCGCCTTGCTGCCACCTACGAGCAGTACTTC; CDR3 protein: CASAQPRRLAATYEQYF
V gene: TRBV5-5; J gene: TRBJ1-6; D gene: NA; clone size: once; CDR3 length: 12; CDR3 DNA: TGTGCCAGCAGCTTCCAGGGGTCACCCCTCCACTTT; CDR3 protein: CASSFQGSPLHF
V gene: TRBV29-1; J gene: TRBJ2-2; D gene: NA; clone size: NA; CDR3 length: 13; CDR3 DNA: TGCAGCGTTGAAGATCGACAAACCGGGGAGCTGTTTTTT; CDR3 protein: CSVEDRQTGELFF
V gene: TRBV12-3/TRBV12-4; J gene: TRBJ1-1; D gene: NA; clone size: NA; CDR3 length: 12; CDR3 DNA: TGTGCCAGCAGTTTTGGGGGGCCTGAAGCTTTCTTT; CDR3 protein: CASSFGGPEAFF
V gene: TRBV18; J gene: TRBJ2-4; D gene: TRBD2; clone size: NA; CDR3 length: 18; CDR3 DNA: TGTGCCAGCTCACCACTAATCTGGCGGGAGGGCCTCAGAAACATTCAGTACTTC; CDR3 protein: CASSPLIWREGLRNIQYF
V gene: TRBV15; J gene: TRBJ1-5; D gene: NA; clone size: NA; CDR3 length: 13; CDR3 DNA: TGTGCCACCAGCATCGACAGCAATCAGCCCCAGCATTTT; CDR3 protein: CATSIDSNQPQHF
V gene: TRBV6-5; J gene: TRBJ1-2; D gene: TRBD1; clone size: NA; CDR3 length: 14; CDR3 DNA: TGTGCCAGCAGCCGGACAGGGGGTATAGATGGCTACACCTTC; CDR3 protein: CASSRTGGIDGYTF
V gene: TRBV3-1/TRBV3-2; J gene: TRBJ1-1; D gene: NA; clone size: NA; CDR3 length: 12; CDR3 DNA: TGTGCCAGCAGCCATACCGGCAGGGGCGCTTTCTTT; CDR3 protein: CASSHTGRGAFF
V gene: TRBV9; J gene: TRBJ2-7; D gene: NA; clone size: NA; CDR3 length: 14; CDR3 DNA: TGTGCCAGCAGCGTAGAAGACGGTCAGGACGAGCAGTACTTC; CDR3 protein: CASSVEDGQDEQYF
V gene: TRBV6-2/TRBV6-3; J gene: TRBJ2-2; D gene: TRBD1; clone size: NA; CDR3 length: 14; CDR3 DNA: TGTGCCAGCAGTTTACAGGGGGACACCGGGGAGCTGTTTTTT; CDR3 protein: CASSLQGDTGELFF
V gene: TRBV5-4; J gene: TRBJ2-7; D gene: NA; clone size: NA; CDR3 length: 14; CDR3 DNA: TGTGCCAGCAGCTGGGGGGACTCTTCCTACGAGCAGTACTTC; CDR3 protein: CASSWGDSSYEQYF
V gene: TRBV13; J gene: TRBJ1-4; D gene: NA; clone size: NA; CDR3 length: 12; CDR3 DNA: TGTGCCAGCAGCCCGGACGGTGAAAAACTGTTTTTT; CDR3 protein: CASSPDGEKLFF
V gene: TRBV28; J gene: TRBJ1-1; D gene: TRBD1; clone size: NA; CDR3 length: 15; CDR3 DNA: TGTGCCAGCAGTTCTCCGGGACAGGGGCCAGTTGAAGCTTTCTTT; CDR3 protein: CASSSPGQGPVEAFF
V gene: TRBV2; J gene: TRBJ1-5; D gene: TRBD1; clone size: NA; CDR3 length: 14; CDR3 DNA: TGTGCCAGCAGCTTAGGACAGGGCGAGCAGCCCCAGCATTTT; CDR3 protein: CASSLGQGEQPQHF
V gene: TRBV24-1; J gene: TRBJ2-2; D gene: TRBD1; clone size: NA; CDR3 length: 15; CDR3 DNA: TGTGCCACCAGTGAACAGGACAGGCAAGCCGGGGAGCTGTTTTTT; CDR3 protein: CATSEQDRQAGELFF
V gene: TRBV28; J gene: TRBJ1-5; D gene: NA; clone size: NA; CDR3 length: 12; CDR3 DNA: TGTGCCAGCAGTCCACCTTATCGTCCCCAGCATTTT; CDR3 protein: CASSPPYRPQHF
V gene: TRBV11-1; J gene: TRBJ2-1; D gene: NA; clone size: few; CDR3 length: 16; CDR3 DNA: TGTGCCAGCAGCTTAGCCGCCCCCAGCTCCTACAATGAGCAGTTCTTC; CDR3 protein: CASSLAAPSSYNEQFF
V gene: TRBV28; J gene: TRBJ1-5; D gene: TRBD1; clone size: NA; CDR3 length: 17; CDR3 DNA: TGTGCCAGCAGGGGGGACAGGGGTATTGCAGGCAATCAGCCCCAGCATTTT; CDR3 protein: CASRGDRGIAGNQPQHF
V gene: TRBV28; J gene: TRBJ1-4; D gene: NA; clone size: NA; CDR3 length: 14; CDR3 DNA: TGTGCCAGCAGTTTGAGGCAGGGCGGCGAAAAACTGTTTTTT; CDR3 protein: CASSLRQGGEKLFF
V gene: TRBV9; J gene: TRBJ2-3; D gene: NA; clone size: NA; CDR3 length: 14; CDR3 DNA: TGTGCCAGCAGCGTAGGAGGGAGTAGAGATACGCAGTATTTT; CDR3 protein: CASSVGGSRDTQYF
V gene: TRBV6-5; J gene: TRBJ1-6; D gene: NA; clone size: once; CDR3 length: 15; CDR3 DNA: TGTGCCAGCACCAAACGGGACAATTTCGGGTCACCCCTCCACTTT; CDR3 protein: CASTKRDNFGSPLHF
V gene: TRBV30; J gene: TRBJ1-2; D gene: NA; clone size: NA; CDR3 length: 13; CDR3 DNA: TGTGCCTGGTATAAAGGGAGTAGCTATGGCTACACCTTC; CDR3 protein: CAWYKGSSYGYTF
V gene: TRBV5-1; J gene: TRBJ2-1; D gene: TRBD2; clone size: NA; CDR3 length: 15; CDR3 DNA: TGCGCCAGCAGCTTGTTTCTAGCGGGATCGGGTGAGCAGTTCTTC; CDR3 protein: CASSLFLAGSGEQFF
V gene: TRBV28; J gene: TRBJ2-7; D gene: NA; clone size: NA; CDR3 length: 14; CDR3 DNA: TGTGCCAGCAGTTTTTTTGGGGACTCCTACGAGCAGTACTTC; CDR3 protein: CASSFFGDSYEQYF
V gene: TRBV7-2; J gene: TRBJ2-7; D gene: NA; clone size: NA; CDR3 length: 17; CDR3 DNA: TGTGCCAGCAGCCAAGACCCAGGGACATTCGGTATGTCCGAGCAGTACTTC; CDR3 protein: CASSQDPGTFGMSEQYF
V gene: TRBV30; J gene: TRBJ1-5; D gene: NA; clone size: NA; CDR3 length: 13; CDR3 DNA: TGTGCCTGGAGTCCAGGGCAGAGGGAGCCCCAGCATTTT; CDR3 protein: CAWSPGQREPQHF